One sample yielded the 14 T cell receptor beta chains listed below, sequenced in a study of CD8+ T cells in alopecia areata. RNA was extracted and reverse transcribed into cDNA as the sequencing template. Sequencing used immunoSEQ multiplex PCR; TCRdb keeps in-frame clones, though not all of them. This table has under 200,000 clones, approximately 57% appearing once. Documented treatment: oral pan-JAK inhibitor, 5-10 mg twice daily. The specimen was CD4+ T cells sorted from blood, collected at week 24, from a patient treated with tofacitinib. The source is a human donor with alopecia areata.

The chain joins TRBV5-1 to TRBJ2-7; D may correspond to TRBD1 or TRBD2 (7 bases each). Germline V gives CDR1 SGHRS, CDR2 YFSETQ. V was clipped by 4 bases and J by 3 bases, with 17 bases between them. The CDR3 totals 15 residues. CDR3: CASSQQTGEGYEQYF. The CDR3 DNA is TGCGCCAGCAGCCAACAAACAGGGGAGGGCTACGAGCAGTACTTC. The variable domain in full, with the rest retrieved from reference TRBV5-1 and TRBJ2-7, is KAGVTQTPRYLIKTRGQQVTLSCSPISGHRSVSWYQQTPGQGLQFLFEYFSETQRNKGNFPGRFSGRQFSNSRSEMNVSTLELGDSALYLCASSQQTGEGYEQYFGPGTRLTVT.

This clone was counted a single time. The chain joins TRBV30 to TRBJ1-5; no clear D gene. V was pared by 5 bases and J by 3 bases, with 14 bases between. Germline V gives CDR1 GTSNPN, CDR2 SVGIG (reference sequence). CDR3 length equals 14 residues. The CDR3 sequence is CAWGGNPPNQPQHF. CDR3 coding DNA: TGTGCCTGGGGCGGGAATCCCCCCAATCAGCCCCAGCATTTT.

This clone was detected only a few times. The CDR3 loop is CSVVGQVSRAGRIYEQYF. In nucleotides, the CDR3 is TGCAGCGTTGTTGGCCAGGTGTCCAGGGCAGGGAGAATCTACGAGCAGTACTTC. The V call is TRBV29-1, the J call TRBJ2-7; either TRBD1 or TRBD2 may supply D (5 bases each). Germline V gene sequence: CDR1 SQVTM, CDR2 ANQGSEA. The CDR3 totals 18 residues. Trimming stripped 4 bases from V and 3 bases from J, with 28 bases between.

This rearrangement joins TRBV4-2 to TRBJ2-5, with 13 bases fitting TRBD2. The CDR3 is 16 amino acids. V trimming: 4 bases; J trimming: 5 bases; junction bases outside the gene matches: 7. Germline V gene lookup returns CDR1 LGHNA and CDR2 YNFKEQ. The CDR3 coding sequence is TGTGCCAGCAGCCTATTCGGGACTAGCGGGGTGGAGACCCAGTACTTC. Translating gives CASSLFGTSGVETQYF.

CDR3 coding DNA: TGTGCCAGCTCCCGTAGGTCATACTATGGCTACACCTTC. Amino acid sequence: CASSRRSYYGYTF. V gene TRBV7-2 combines with J gene TRBJ1-2; D remains ambiguous. V was trimmed by 8 bases and J by 3 bases, leaving 13 bases between them. CDR1 is SGHTA, CDR2 FQGNSA, per germline. The CDR3 consists of 13 residues. Combining the CDR3 with reference TRBV7-2 and TRBJ1-2 gives the whole variable domain GAGVSQSPSNKVTEKGKDVELRCDPISGHTALYWYRQSLGQGLEFLIYFQGNSAPDKSGLPSDRFSAERTGGSVSTLTIQRTQQEDSAVYLCASSRRSYYGYTFGSGTRLTVV.

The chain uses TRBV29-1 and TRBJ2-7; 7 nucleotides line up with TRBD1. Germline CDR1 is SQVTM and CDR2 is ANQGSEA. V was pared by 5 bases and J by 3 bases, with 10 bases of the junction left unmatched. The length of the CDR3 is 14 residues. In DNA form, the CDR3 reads TGCAGCGTTACACCCAGGGGGTCAGACTACGAGCAGTACTTC. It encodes CSVTPRGSDYEQYF.

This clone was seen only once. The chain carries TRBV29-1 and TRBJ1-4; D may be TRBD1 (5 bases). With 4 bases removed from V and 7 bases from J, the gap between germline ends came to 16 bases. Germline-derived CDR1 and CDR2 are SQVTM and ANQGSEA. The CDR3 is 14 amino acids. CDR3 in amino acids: CSVGGRGSREKLFF. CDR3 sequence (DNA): TGCAGCGTTGGTGGACGGGGCAGTCGTGAAAAACTGTTTTTT. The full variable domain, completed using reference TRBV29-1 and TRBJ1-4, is SAVISQKPSRDICQRGTSLTIQCQVDSQVTMMFWYRQQPGQSLTLIATANQGSEATYESGFVIDKFPISRPNLTFSTLTVSNMSPEDSSIYLCSVGGRGSREKLFFGSGTQLSVL.

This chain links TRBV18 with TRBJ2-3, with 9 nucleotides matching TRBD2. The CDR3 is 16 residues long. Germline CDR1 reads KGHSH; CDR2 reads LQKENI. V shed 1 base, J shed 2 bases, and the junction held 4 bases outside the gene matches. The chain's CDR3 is CASSPLAGAITDTQYF. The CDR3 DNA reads TGTGCCAGCTCACCACTAGCGGGGGCCATCACAGATACGCAGTATTTT.

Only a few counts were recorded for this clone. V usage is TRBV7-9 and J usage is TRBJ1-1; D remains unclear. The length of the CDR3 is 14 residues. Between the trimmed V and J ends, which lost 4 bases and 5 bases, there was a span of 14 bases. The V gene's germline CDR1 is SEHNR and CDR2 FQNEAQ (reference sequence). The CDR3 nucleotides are TGTGCCAGCAGCTCGGTAGTTTCGAGGACTGAAGCTTTCTTT. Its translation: CASSSVVSRTEAFF.

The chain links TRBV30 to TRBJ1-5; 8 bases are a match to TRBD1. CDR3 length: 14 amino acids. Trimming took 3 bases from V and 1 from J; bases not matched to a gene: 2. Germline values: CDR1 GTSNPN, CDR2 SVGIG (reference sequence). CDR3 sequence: CAWRRQGSNQPQHF. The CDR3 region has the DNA TGTGCCTGGAGGCGACAGGGGAGCAATCAGCCCCAGCATTTT. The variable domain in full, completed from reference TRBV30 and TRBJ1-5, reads SQTIHQWPATLVQPVGSPLSLECTVEGTSNPNLYWYRQAAGRGLQLLFYSVGIGQISSEVPQNLSASRPQDRQFILSSKKLLLSDSGFYLCAWRRQGSNQPQHFGDGTRLSIL.

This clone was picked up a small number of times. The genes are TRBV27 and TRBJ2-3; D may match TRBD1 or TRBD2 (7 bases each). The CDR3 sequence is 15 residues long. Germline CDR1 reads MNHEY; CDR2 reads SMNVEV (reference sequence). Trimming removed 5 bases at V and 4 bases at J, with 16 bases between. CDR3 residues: CASSPGRGRPDTQYF. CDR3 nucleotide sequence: TGTGCCAGCAGTCCGGGGAGGGGGCGTCCAGATACGCAGTATTTT.

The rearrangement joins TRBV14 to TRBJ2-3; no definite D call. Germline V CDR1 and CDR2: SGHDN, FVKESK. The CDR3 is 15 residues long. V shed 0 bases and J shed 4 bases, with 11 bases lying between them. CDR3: CASSQEWGSADTQYF. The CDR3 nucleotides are TGTGCCAGCAGCCAAGAGTGGGGTTCTGCAGATACGCAGTATTTT.

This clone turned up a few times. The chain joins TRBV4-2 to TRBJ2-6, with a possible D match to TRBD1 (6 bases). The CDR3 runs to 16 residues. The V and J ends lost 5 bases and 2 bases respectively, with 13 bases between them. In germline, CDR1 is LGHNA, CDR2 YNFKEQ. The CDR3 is CASSTAQGAGANVLTF. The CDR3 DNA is TGTGCCAGCAGCACTGCACAGGGAGCTGGGGCCAACGTCCTGACTTTC.

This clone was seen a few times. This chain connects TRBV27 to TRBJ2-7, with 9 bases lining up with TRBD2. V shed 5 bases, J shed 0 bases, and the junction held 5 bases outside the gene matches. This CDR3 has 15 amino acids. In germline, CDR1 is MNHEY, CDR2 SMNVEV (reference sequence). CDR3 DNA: TGTGCCAGCAGTAGCTTAGCGGGGGCCTCCTACGAGCAGTACTTC. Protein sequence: CASSSLAGASYEQYF.